Shown below are 28 T cell receptor beta chains from a single sample sequenced in a study of T cells in Graves' hyperthyroidism and ophthalmopathy. RNA transcripts provided the source from which TCR beta CDR3 regions were amplified. An initial round of RT-PCR targeting the TCR CDR3 relied on the HTBI primer set. TCRdb fed the multiplex PCR reads into MiXCR, producing one record per CDR3 protein. The data hold fewer than 750,000 distinct CDR3 sequences, with approximately 15% observed a single time. The sequencing input was blood. The receptor set was obtained from a woman aged 40 to 49 with Graves' ophthalmopathy.

This clonotype was seen ten or more times. Here the CDR3 reads CAISEDRYEQYF. CDR3 coding DNA: TGTGCCATCAGTGAGGACAGGTACGAGCAGTACTTC. The chain links TRBV10-3 to TRBJ2-7; D is possibly TRBD1 (6 bases). CDR3 length equals 12 residues. V was shortened by 2 bases and J by 4 bases, with 6 bases between the two germline ends. Per germline, CDR1 ENHRY and CDR2 SYGVKD.

This clonotype came up a few times. The V and J genes are TRBV5-6 and TRBJ1-3, with no clear D. The germline V and J ends were trimmed by 2 bases and 0 bases, with 12 bases remaining between them. This CDR3 is built from 16 residues. Germline loops: CDR1 SGHDT, CDR2 YYEEEE. This CDR3 reads CASSFPDRTSGNTIYF. Here the CDR3 DNA reads TGTGCCAGCAGCTTTCCGGATCGCACCTCTGGAAACACCATATATTTT.

The J gene is TRBJ2-7, the V gene TRBV24-1, with 8 bases aligning to TRBD1. The CDR3 sequence is 16 residues long. Germline assignment: CDR1 KGHDR and CDR2 SFDVKD. Trimming at V came to 0 bases and at J to 4 bases, leaving 7 bases not matched to a gene. CDR3 DNA sequence: TGTGCCACCAGTGATTTGGACAGGGGAATCTTTTACGAGCAGTACTTC. This encodes CATSDLDRGIFYEQYF.

Many counts were recorded for this clonotype. V is TRBV28 and J is TRBJ2-5, with D tentatively TRBD1 (7 bases). Germline CDR1 is MDHEN and CDR2 is SYDVKM. The V gene lost 4 bases and the J gene lost 4 bases, with 16 bases spanning the gap. This CDR3 comprises 15 residues. This chain's CDR3 is CASSSLGGGTETQYF. The CDR3 nucleotides read TGTGCCAGCAGTTCCCTAGGAGGGGGCACAGAGACCCAGTACTTC.

At least ten counts were recorded for this clonotype. This chain joins TRBV10-3 and TRBJ2-2; 9 positions agree with TRBD2. Per the germline V gene, CDR1 is ENHRY and CDR2 is SYGVKD. The CDR3 loop spans 14 amino acids. V lost 10 bases to trimming and J lost 5 bases; unmatched junction nucleotides: 8. The CDR3 sequence: CATRGLARTGELFF. In DNA form, the CDR3 reads TGTGCCACCAGGGGACTAGCACGGACCGGGGAGCTGTTTTTT.

The table lists this clonotype with a count of one. The rearrangement uses TRBV27 and TRBJ2-5; 9 bases align to TRBD1. V dropped 4 bases and J dropped 3; count of bases not matched to a gene: 9. Germline V lookup: CDR1 MNHEY, CDR2 SMNVEV (reference sequence). The CDR3 sequence is 16 residues long. The CDR3 loop is CASSSGTGFYKETQYF. CDR3 nucleotide sequence: TGTGCCAGCAGTTCCGGGACAGGGTTTTATAAAGAGACCCAGTACTTC.

The chain employs TRBV4-1 and TRBJ2-2; 13 positions agree with TRBD2. Looked up from germline, CDR1 is MGHRA and CDR2 is YSYEKL. V dropped 1 base and J dropped 5; count of bases not matched to a gene: 1. This CDR3 is 16 amino acids long. The CDR3 nucleotides read TGCGCCAGCAGCCAAGGGACTAGCGGGAGAACCGGGGAGCTGTTTTTT. It codes for CASSQGTSGRTGELFF.

CDR3 region: CSVGGRSGELFF. In DNA form, the CDR3 reads TGCAGCGTTGGGGGTCGATCCGGGGAGCTGTTTTTT. This chain connects TRBV29-1 to TRBJ2-2; D uncertain. The CDR3 loop spans 12 amino acids. The V and J ends lost 4 bases and 6 bases respectively, with 9 bases between them. The germline CDR1 and CDR2 sequences are SQVTM and ANQGSEA.

This clonotype showed up many times. This sequence joins TRBV20-1 and TRBJ1-5; weak D call: TRBD1 (5 bases). The V gene's germline CDR1 is DFQATT and CDR2 SNEGSKA (reference sequence). V shed 6 bases and J shed 5 bases, with 20 bases lying between them. The CDR3 has 15 amino acids. The CDR3 nucleotides read TGCAGTGCCCCTCCGACCGTCGGGGGGGATCAGCCCCAGCATTTT. Translated, it gives CSAPPTVGGDQPQHF.

This clonotype was seen only a few times. The V gene is TRBV6-5, the J gene TRBJ2-7; the D gene is possibly TRBD2 (6 bases). V lost 0 bases, J lost 4 bases, and 13 bases lay in between. The germline CDR1 and CDR2 sequences are MNHEY and SVGAGI. This CDR3 spans 15 amino acids. The CDR3 DNA sequence: TGTGCCAGCAGTTACTCCGGGACTCCTGAGTACGAGCAGTACTTC. Its protein product is CASSYSGTPEYEQYF.

This clonotype has ten or more counts. The V gene is TRBV20-1, the J gene TRBJ1-5; D perhaps matches TRBD1 (5 bases). This CDR3 spans 16 amino acids. V lost 0 bases and J lost 7, with 19 bases in between. Germline V gives CDR1 DFQATT, CDR2 SNEGSKA (reference sequence). The CDR3: CSAREGGGTGNQPQHF. The CDR3, as DNA: TGCAGTGCTAGAGAGGGTGGGGGAACAGGTAACCAGCCCCAGCATTTT.

This clonotype was observed at least ten times. The junction differs from germline at one of its ends, possibly a read error. This rearrangement joins TRBV28 to TRBJ2-2; the D gene could be TRBD1 or TRBD2 (5 bases each). The germline V gene has CDR1 MDHEN and CDR2 SYDVKM. CDR3 size: 18 residues. Here the CDR3 reads CASSFVIRTGPKTGELFF. In nucleotides, the CDR3 is TGTGCCAGCAGTTTTGTGATCCGAACGGGACCGAAAACCGGGGAGCTGTTTTTT.

This clonotype showed up just a few times. This chain joins TRBV30 and TRBJ2-1; 9 positions agree with TRBD2. After removal of 8 bases from V and 4 bases from J, the junction contained 12 bases not matched to a gene. The CDR3 length is 15 residues. Germline values: CDR1 GTSNPN, CDR2 SVGIG (reference sequence). As DNA, the CDR3 is TGTGCCAGGCCCCTAGCGGGAACGTCTTACAATGAGCAGTTCTTC. This encodes CARPLAGTSYNEQFF.

This clonotype was seen ten or more times. The V and J genes are TRBV2 and TRBJ1-1; D possibly corresponds to TRBD1 (5 bases). This CDR3 is built from 13 residues. Germline-derived CDR1 and CDR2 are SNHLY and FYNNEI. The ends were cut back, 7 bases at V and 0 bases at J, with 9 bases in the middle. Written as DNA, the CDR3 is TGTGCCAGCAAAGAGGGGATGAACACTGAAGCTTTCTTT. Protein product: CASKEGMNTEAFF.

This clonotype showed up many times. The V and J genes are TRBV6-5 and TRBJ1-2; 10 bases map to TRBD1. The V and J ends lost 0 bases and 6 bases, in that order; junction bases with no gene match: 10. CDR3 size: 17 residues. Germline-derived CDR1 and CDR2 are MNHEY and SVGAGI. DNA of the CDR3: TGTGCCAGCAGTTACTCCCACGGACAGGGGGTAGCGCATGGCTACACCTTC. This gives the protein CASSYSHGQGVAHGYTF.

This clonotype has ten or more counts. The V gene is TRBV7-8, the J gene TRBJ1-1; 9 bases map to TRBD1. J gave up 0 bases and V 1 base, and 6 bases lay outside the gene matches. CDR1 is SGHVS and CDR2 is FQNEAQ in the germline V gene. The CDR3 is 17 amino acids. In DNA form, the CDR3 reads TGTGCCAGCAGCTTAGGACAGGGGGACAACGTGAACACTGAAGCTTTCTTT. Translated: CASSLGQGDNVNTEAFF.

The chain carries TRBV6-1 and TRBJ2-7; possible D gene TRBD2, 7 bases. The CDR3 runs to 14 residues. The V and J ends lost 6 bases and 3 bases respectively, with 15 bases between them. Germline CDR1 MNHNS, CDR2 SASEGT. The CDR3 sequence is CASRQGGSSYEQYF. CDR3 coding DNA: TGTGCCAGCAGACAGGGCGGGAGTAGCTACGAGCAGTACTTC.

This clonotype showed up many times. The chain has TRBV28 and TRBJ1-1; D is undetermined. The CDR3 has 14 amino acids. Germline CDR1 MDHEN, CDR2 SYDVKM. V was pared by 6 bases and J by 0 bases, with 11 bases between. The CDR3 reads CASSTTLLNTEAFF. The CDR3 DNA reads as TGTGCCAGCAGCACGACACTCTTGAACACTGAAGCTTTCTTT.

Many counts were recorded for this clonotype. The genes are TRBV9 and TRBJ2-2; no definite D call. The CDR3 extends over 13 amino acids. The V gene lost 0 bases and the J gene lost 7 bases, with 7 bases spanning the gap. CDR1 and CDR2 from the germline V gene are SGDLS and YYNGEE. The CDR3 sequence is CASSVGEHGELFF. As DNA, the CDR3 is TGTGCCAGCAGCGTAGGAGAGCACGGGGAGCTGTTTTTT.

This clonotype appeared many times. CDR3 DNA: TGCAGTGCTACAGATATCCAAGGGGTAACCGAGCAGTACTTC. This codes for CSATDIQGVTEQYF. The chain couples TRBV20-1 to TRBJ2-7; possibly TRBD1 for D (5 bases). The CDR3 length is 14 residues. With 4 bases removed from V and 6 bases from J, the gap between germline ends came to 19 bases. Germline lookup yields CDR1 DFQATT and CDR2 SNEGSKA (reference sequence).

The rearrangement joins TRBV6-1 to TRBJ2-5, with D hard to call. Germline assignment: CDR1 MNHNS and CDR2 SASEGT. The CDR3 runs 14 residues. Trimming left V 5 bases short and J 0 bases short, with 10 bases between. CDR3 sequence (DNA): TGTGCCAGCAGTAATCAAGAGTACCAAGAGACCCAGTACTTC. Protein: CASSNQEYQETQYF.

The chain combines TRBV6-2 or TRBV6-3 with TRBJ2-2; D remains ambiguous. The CDR3 is made up of 14 amino acids. CDR1 is MNHEY and CDR2 is SVGEGT in the germline V gene. V was trimmed by 6 bases and J by 5 bases, leaving 13 bases between them. This chain's CDR3 is CASRIALGTGELFF. Here the CDR3 DNA reads TGTGCCAGCAGAATAGCCTTGGGGACCGGGGAGCTGTTTTTT.

In its sample, this clonotype was seen many times. This chain uses TRBV6-5 with TRBJ2-5, with D possibly TRBD1 on 5 matching bases. Trimming pared 6 bases from V and 4 bases from J, leaving 15 bases between. CDR1 and CDR2 (germline): MNHEY, SVGAGI. There are 14 residues in the CDR3. In DNA, the CDR3 is TGTGCCAGCAGACTAAGTCAGGGCCGAGAGACCCAGTACTTC. Its translation: CASRLSQGRETQYF.

This clonotype was counted ten times or more. V is TRBV20-1 and J is TRBJ2-5, with D perhaps matching TRBD1 or TRBD2 (5 bases each). The CDR3 runs to 14 residues. Germline-derived CDR1 and CDR2 are DFQATT and SNEGSKA (reference sequence). Trimming removed 5 bases from V and 4 bases from J, with 17 bases in between. The CDR3 protein is CSALGIQRGETQYF. DNA for the CDR3: TGCAGTGCTCTCGGGATTCAGAGGGGAGAGACCCAGTACTTC.

The table lists this clonotype with many counts. V is TRBV28 and J is TRBJ2-7; 9 positions agree with TRBD1. V shed 6 bases and J 4 bases; nucleotides not matched to a gene: 7. Germline V gene lookup returns CDR1 MDHEN and CDR2 SYDVKM. The CDR3 totals 14 residues. The CDR3: CASRPDRGPYEQYF. The CDR3 nucleotides are TGTGCCAGCAGACCGGACAGGGGACCTTACGAGCAGTACTTC.

This clonotype was recorded at least ten times. The chain couples TRBV19 to TRBJ2-5, with no clear D. This CDR3 comprises 13 residues. Germline V gene lookup returns CDR1 LNHDA and CDR2 SQIVND (reference sequence). V lost 5 bases, J lost 4 bases, and 11 bases lay in between. In DNA, the CDR3 is TGTGCCAGTAGTGACCAACGGGTAGAGACCCAGTACTTC. Amino acid sequence: CASSDQRVETQYF.

In its sample, this clonotype was seen many times. V and J are TRBV13 and TRBJ2-7; the match to TRBD2 covers 11 bases. The CDR3 contains 14 residues. CDR1 and CDR2 (germline): PRHDT, FYEKMQ (reference sequence). V shed 5 bases and J 7 bases; nucleotides not matched to a gene: 7. CDR3 nucleotide sequence: TGTGCCAGCAGCGGAGCCGGGACTAGCGGTGAGCAGTACTTC. Translating it yields CASSGAGTSGEQYF.

The V call is TRBV4-3, the J call TRBJ2-1; possible D gene TRBD2, 5 bases. The V end was cut by 0 bases, the J end by 8 bases, with 14 bases between. Germline CDR1 LGHNA, CDR2 YSLEER. The CDR3 is made up of 15 amino acids. The chain's CDR3 is CASSQEWRTTYEQFF. CDR3 in DNA: TGCGCCAGCAGCCAAGAATGGAGGACGACATATGAGCAGTTCTTC.